A single TCR beta chain is shown here with its context. This record belongs to a study of OX40 agonist ivuxolimab in advanced cancers. The repertoire was sequenced with immunoSEQ multiplex PCR; TCRdb's copy has only in-frame clones and lacks some. The table has tens of thousands of clones, roughly 84% seen once; the top ten hold 0.6% to 0.8%. In germline, CDR1 is SEHNR, CDR2 FQNEAQ (reference sequence). The length of the CDR3 is 16 residues. V was clipped by 5 bases and J by 2 bases; unmatched bases: 6. The TCR sequence derives from an adult with an advanced solid tumor such as melanoma, head and neck, liver or kidney cancer. The V and J genes are TRBV7-9 and TRBJ2-3; the match to TRBD2 covers 11 bases. The source material was CD4+ or CD8+ T cells sorted from blood, sampled in a trial of the OX40 agonist ivuxolimab. The CDR3 coding sequence is TGTGCCAGCAGCCGGGGGACTAGCGGATACACAGATACGCAGTATTTT. Encoded protein: CASSRGTSGYTDTQYF.